These 17 T cell receptor beta chains were all obtained from the same sample, sequenced in a study of shared clonotypes between healthy human individuals. CD45RO negativity and positive selection for CCR7 defined naive CD8 cells, a population that excluded terminally differentiated effector memory CD45RA+ cells. TCRdb keeps only in-frame clones here, not all; method: immunoSEQ multiplex PCR. In the table there are about 2.1 million clones, around 93% of which are singletons. The source material was naive CD8+ T cells from PBMCs. The receptor source for this set is a man between 18 and 29 years old in good health. Some clones in this sample may be carry-over from other donors' samples.

The gene calls are TRBV28 and TRBJ2-7, with 8 nucleotides matching TRBD1. Germline V gene lookup returns CDR1 MDHEN and CDR2 SYDVKM. This CDR3 region has 13 residues. Trimming took 5 bases from V and 7 from J; bases not matched to a gene: 7. For the CDR3, the DNA is TGTGCCAGCAGTACCAGGGGGCGTGGAGAGCAGTACTTC. It yields the protein CASSTRGRGEQYF. Full variable domain (remainder filled in from reference TRBV28 and TRBJ2-7): DVKVTQSSRYLVKRTGEKVFLECVQDMDHENMFWYRQDPGLGLRLIYFSYDVKMKEKGDIPEGYSVSREKKERFSLILESASTNQTSMYLCASSTRGRGEQYFGPGTRLTVT.

The J gene is TRBJ2-1, the V gene TRBV13; TRBD2 might be the D (6 bases). The V gene's germline CDR1 is PRHDT and CDR2 FYEKMQ (reference sequence). The CDR3 is made up of 14 amino acids. Trimming cost V 8 bases and J 3 bases, with 14 bases left between them. CDR3 loop: CASPGTPGYNEQFF. The CDR3 DNA reads as TGTGCCAGCCCCGGGACTCCCGGCTACAATGAGCAGTTCTTC.

The chain employs TRBV4-3 and TRBJ1-1, with D tentatively TRBD1 (5 bases). CDR1 and CDR2 (germline): LGHNA, YSLEER. Between the trimmed V and J ends, which lost 1 base and 4 bases, there was a span of 16 bases. This CDR3 comprises 16 residues. CDR3 loop: CASSQGWGGWGTEAFF. DNA for the CDR3: TGCGCCAGCAGCCAAGGCTGGGGGGGGTGGGGCACTGAAGCTTTCTTT.

V usage is TRBV15 and J usage is TRBJ1-3, with TRBD1 matching 7 bases. The CDR3 is made up of 15 amino acids. Looked up from germline, CDR1 is LNHNV and CDR2 is YYDKDF (reference sequence). The V gene end was trimmed by 3 bases and the J gene end by 0 bases; junction bases not matched to a gene: 2. The CDR3 DNA reads as TGTGCCACCAGCAGCAGGGGGGGCTCTGGAAACACCATATATTTT. Its translation: CATSSRGGSGNTIYF.

The chain combines TRBV6-6 with TRBJ2-7; D ambiguous. Germline values: CDR1 MNHNY, CDR2 SVGAGI (reference sequence). This CDR3 is 14 amino acids long. V lost 2 bases to trimming and J lost 3 bases, with 11 bases between them. CDR3 in DNA: TGTGCCAGCAGTTACGAAGCTTTCGTCTACGAGCAGTACTTC. Residues: CASSYEAFVYEQYF.

Points on this clone: Additional DNA sequences in this sample encode the identical CDR3. The chain carries TRBV19 and TRBJ2-1; 9 nucleotides agree with TRBD2. The length of the CDR3 is 14 residues. The germline V gene encodes CDR1 LNHDA and CDR2 SQIVND (reference sequence). V trimming: 1 base; J trimming: 7 bases; junction bases outside the gene matches: 2. The CDR3 sequence: CASSIVLAGNEQFF. CDR3 DNA sequence: TGTGCCAGTAGTATAGTTCTAGCGGGAAATGAGCAGTTCTTC.

The V call is TRBV6-1, the J call TRBJ2-3; 9 nucleotides align to TRBD2. With V trimmed by 10 bases and J by 0 bases, 8 bases remained unmatched. This CDR3 contains 15 residues. Germline CDR1 reads MNHNS; CDR2 reads SASEGT. CDR3 region: CAIRGLAVSTDTQYF. CDR3 DNA: TGTGCCATTCGGGGACTAGCTGTGAGCACAGATACGCAGTATTTT.

The CDR3 reads CAWRSGRINTGELFF. The CDR3 DNA reads TGTGCCTGGCGGTCGGGACGGATAAACACCGGGGAGCTGTTTTTT. This rearrangement joins TRBV30 to TRBJ2-2; D is tentatively TRBD1 or TRBD2 (5 bases each). The germline V gene has CDR1 GTSNPN and CDR2 SVGIG (reference sequence). Trimming shortened V by 5 bases and J by 2 bases, and 15 bases separated the two germline ends. CDR3 length: 15 residues. Filled out from reference TRBV30 and TRBJ2-2, the complete variable domain reads SQTIHQWPATLVQPVGSPLSLECTVEGTSNPNLYWYRQAAGRGLQLLFYSVGIGQISSEVPQNLSASRPQDRQFILSSKKLLLSDSGFYLCAWRSGRINTGELFFGEGSRLTVL.

This rearrangement joins TRBV7-9 to TRBJ2-5; D ambiguous. The CDR3 loop spans 14 amino acids. V was pared by 5 bases and J by 2 bases, with 12 bases between. Germline V gene data show CDR1 as SEHNR and CDR2 as FQNEAQ (reference sequence). The CDR3 bases are TGTGCCAGCAGCCTCACACACAGTCAAGAGACCCAGTACTTC. Amino acids: CASSLTHSQETQYF.

V usage is TRBV5-5 and J usage is TRBJ2-5; 10 bases fit TRBD2. CDR3 length: 16 amino acids. Germline lookup yields CDR1 SGHKS and CDR2 YYEKEE (reference sequence). The V gene end was trimmed by 0 bases and the J gene end by 1 base; junction bases not matched to a gene: 3. This chain's CDR3 is CASSLAPSGSQETQYF. The CDR3 nucleotides read TGTGCCAGCAGCTTGGCACCTAGCGGGAGCCAAGAGACCCAGTACTTC. The entire variable domain, with the rest obtained from reference TRBV5-5 and TRBJ2-5, is as follows: DAGVTQSPTHLIKTRGQQVTLRCSPISGHKSVSWYQQVLGQGPQFIFQYYEKEERGRGNFPDRFSARQFPNYSSELNVNALLLGDSALYLCASSLAPSGSQETQYFGPGTRLLVL.

The chain combines TRBV6-4 with TRBJ2-1; the D is unclear. Trimming pared 5 bases from V and 8 bases from J, leaving 13 bases between. The CDR3 has 13 amino acids. Germline V lookup: CDR1 MRHNA, CDR2 SNTAGT. The CDR3 is CASSSLVSDEQFF. CDR3 sequence (DNA): TGTGCCAGCAGTTCCCTAGTAAGCGATGAGCAGTTCTTC.

The chain uses TRBV4-3 and TRBJ2-1; 10 bases are shared with TRBD1. V lost 4 bases and J lost 8; bases outside the gene matches: 5. CDR3 length equals 14 residues. CDR1 is LGHNA and CDR2 is YSLEER in the germline V gene. CDR3 DNA: TGCGCCAGCAGCCCAGGGACAGGGGTCGATGAGCAGTTCTTC. It is translated as CASSPGTGVDEQFF.

The chain combines TRBV2 with TRBJ1-2; 8 nucleotides line up with TRBD1. The J segment lost 4 bases and the V segment lost 2 bases, leaving 3 bases of the junction unmatched. This CDR3 has 14 amino acids. The germline V gene encodes CDR1 SNHLY and CDR2 FYNNEI. This CDR3 is CASSEPGQAYGYTF. In DNA form, the CDR3 reads TGTGCCAGCAGTGAACCGGGACAGGCCTATGGCTACACCTTC.

V gene TRBV15 combines with J gene TRBJ1-1; TRBD1 matches 8 bases. The CDR3 has 15 amino acids. Germline V gives CDR1 LNHNV, CDR2 YYDKDF (reference sequence). After removal of 3 bases from V and 4 bases from J, the junction contained 7 bases not matched to a gene. The CDR3, as DNA: TGTGCCACCAGCAGGCTGACAGGGGACGGCACTGAAGCTTTCTTT. Translation gives CATSRLTGDGTEAFF.

This chain links TRBV5-6 with TRBJ2-1; a weak D match, TRBD2 (6 bases). The CDR3 is made up of 16 amino acids. The V end was cut by 4 bases, the J end by 3 bases, with 17 bases between. CDR1 SGHDT and CDR2 YYEEEE come from the germline V gene. In nucleotides, the CDR3 is TGTGCCAGCAGCCCCATTGGGGCGGGGTTCTACAATGAGCAGTTCTTC. As protein: CASSPIGAGFYNEQFF.

The chain couples TRBV9 to TRBJ2-7; no definite D call. Germline CDR1 and CDR2: SGDLS and YYNGEE. The CDR3 spans 14 residues. Trimming pared 3 bases from V and 3 bases from J, leaving 13 bases between. CDR3 region: CASSAASSGYEQYF. In nucleotides, the CDR3 is TGTGCCAGCAGCGCCGCGAGTTCGGGCTACGAGCAGTACTTC.

J is TRBJ2-7 and V is TRBV29-1, with D uncertain. The CDR3 is 11 amino acids. The ends were cut back, 2 bases at V and 5 bases at J, with 7 bases in the middle. CDR1 is SQVTM and CDR2 is ANQGSEA in the germline V gene. The CDR3 is CSVELGHEQYF. The CDR3 region has the DNA TGCAGCGTTGAATTAGGTCACGAGCAGTACTTC.